This T cell receptor beta chain was recorded in a study of a mutant IDH1 vaccine in newly diagnosed glioma (dated by TCRdb to the early 2020s). Regarding the research as a whole: Patients received eight vaccinations in weeks 1, 3, 5, 7, 11, 15, 19 and 23, corresponding to visits V03 through V10. Vaccination started 4-6 weeks after radiotherapy alone, or was given together with temozolomide cycles in the groups whose treatment included chemotherapy. Longitudinal TCRB deep sequencing was done for 25 to 30 treated patients, wherever samples were available for exploratory analyses. Before enrollment, patients had received standard therapy of radiotherapy alone, temozolomide alone, or radiochemotherapy with temozolomide; most received the combination. Of the approximately 35 treated patients, about 60% were male and 37.5% were female, and the mean age was approximately 39 years. Peripheral blood samples were drawn at six visits, namely V03 (baseline), V05, V07, V10, V12 and V13. General findings and caveats noted by the study authors: Across multiple MHC alleles, vaccine-induced immune responses were seen in around 93% of patients. Pseudoprogression seemed to be unrelated to changes in the top peripheral T cell clonotypes found by TCRB sequencing. Availability determined which PBMC samples were chosen for TCRB deep sequencing. The authors stated that sample limitations prevented analyses of patient blood samples from being reproduced.

The sample's time point label, in plain terms: week 11, during vaccination. Each vaccine dose, consisting of 300 ug of a 20-mer mutant IDH1 peptide in Montanide, was administered subcutaneously with topical imiquimod. Donors had newly diagnosed WHO grade 3 or 4 IDH1-mutant astrocytomas with loss of nuclear ATRX. The samples were drawn from NOA16, a multicentre, single-arm, open-label phase I trial in Germany that tested a mutant IDH1 peptide vaccine in humans for the first time. Genomic DNA for TCRB sequencing was extracted from EDTA blood using the DNeasy Blood and Tissue Kit. As to this clone: Its antigen is still unknown. Base qualities are missing; no much larger clone stands one base away.

The method behind the library was the immunoSEQ multiplex PCR assay. Rearranged TCR beta chain sequences were amplified using the hsTCRB Kit according to the manufacturer's protocol. An Illumina MiSeq was used to sequence the TCRB libraries. Per the source publication's procedure: Demultiplexing, trimming and gene mapping were performed with the kit vendor's proprietary platform. TCRdb's version of the immuneACCESS table is confined to in-frame rearrangements and falls short of the full clone set. An unresolved V gene accounts for under half of the shortfall where checked; the remainder is of unknown origin. That table is the source of V, J and clone size, and D and trimming were worked out from the DNA. This sample has under 150,000 clones in its table, and almost 90% of those were observed once. Of the sample, 0.5% to 0.65% falls within the top ten clones. At the junction V is shortened by 8 bases and J by 2 bases; bases outside the gene matches: 15. From cysteine to phenylalanine, the CDR3 is 18 amino acids long. The CDR3 DNA has 54 bases and is translated from base 1. Sequences LGHNT (CDR1) and FRNRAP (CDR2) are obtained from the germline V gene.

Recombination connected TRBV12-5 to TRBJ2-3; TRBD2 matches 11 bases in the middle. This TCR was recovered from a woman in her forties or fifties with glioma. The sequencing used PBMCs, collected from a glioma patient whose treatment included an IDH1 peptide vaccine. CDR3 reads: CASKPGLIAGGATDTQYF. The DNA sequence reads TGTGCTAGTAAACCAGGATTAATAGCGGGAGGGGCCACAGATACGCAGTATTTT.